This T cell receptor (beta chain) was found in a study of PD-L1 blockade in urothelial cancer. Study overall: Atezolizumab at 1,200 mg intravenously every 3 weeks was started by patients in 2014.

The V gene lost 2 bases and the J gene lost 2 bases, with 10 bases spanning the gap. CDR1 is MNHEY, CDR2 SVGAGI, per germline. This CDR3 comprises 15 residues. Time point here: peripheral blood 6 weeks after treatment start. The assay was immunoSEQ multiplex PCR, and TCRdb's table has in-frame clones only and misses some. The sample comprises around 110,000 clones, around 89% of which are singletons, and around 1.7% rests with the top ten. The table lists this clone with a count of one. Here the sequenced sample was PBMCs, taken around atezolizumab (anti-PD-L1) treatment. V is TRBV6-5 and J is TRBJ1-3, with D possibly TRBD1 on 5 matching bases. The receptor was derived from a man in his 60s with urothelial cancer. This CDR3 reads CASSYAGVAGNTIYF. Here the CDR3 DNA reads TGTGCCAGCAGTTACGCGGGGGTTGCTGGAAACACCATATATTTT.